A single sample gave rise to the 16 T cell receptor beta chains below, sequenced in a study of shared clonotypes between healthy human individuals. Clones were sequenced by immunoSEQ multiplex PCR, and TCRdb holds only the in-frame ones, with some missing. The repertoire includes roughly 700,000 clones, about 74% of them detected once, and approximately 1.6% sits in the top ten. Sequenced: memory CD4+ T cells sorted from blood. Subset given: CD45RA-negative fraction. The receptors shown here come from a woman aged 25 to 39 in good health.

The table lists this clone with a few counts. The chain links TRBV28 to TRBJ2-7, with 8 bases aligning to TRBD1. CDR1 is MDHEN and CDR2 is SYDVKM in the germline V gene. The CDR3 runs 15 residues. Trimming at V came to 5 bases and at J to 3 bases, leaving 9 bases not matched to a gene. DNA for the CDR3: TGTGCCAGCAGTCCGGGGACAGGCCCTGTCTACGAGCAGTACTTC. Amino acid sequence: CASSPGTGPVYEQYF.

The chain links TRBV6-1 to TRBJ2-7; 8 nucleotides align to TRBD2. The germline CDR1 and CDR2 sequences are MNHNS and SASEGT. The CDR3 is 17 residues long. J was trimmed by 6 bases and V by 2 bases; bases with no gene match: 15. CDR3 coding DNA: TGTGCCAGCAGTGAAAAACTAAGCGGGAGCATTTGGCCCGAGCAGTACTTC. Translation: CASSEKLSGSIWPEQYF.

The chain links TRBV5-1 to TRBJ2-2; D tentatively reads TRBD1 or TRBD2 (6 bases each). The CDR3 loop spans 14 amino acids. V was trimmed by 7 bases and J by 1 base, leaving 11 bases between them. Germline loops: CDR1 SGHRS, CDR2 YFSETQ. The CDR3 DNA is TGCGCCAGCCAAGGAGGGGGGAACACCGGGGAGCTGTTTTTT. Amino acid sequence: CASQGGGNTGELFF.

The chain's CDR3 is CASSLVAETYNEQFF. The CDR3, as DNA: TGTGCCAGCAGCTTAGTTGCGGAGACCTACAATGAGCAGTTCTTC. This chain uses TRBV7-2 with TRBJ2-1; D gene uncertain. This CDR3 spans 15 amino acids. Trimming removed 1 base at V and 2 bases at J, with 9 bases between. Germline V gene lookup returns CDR1 SGHTA and CDR2 FQGNSA.

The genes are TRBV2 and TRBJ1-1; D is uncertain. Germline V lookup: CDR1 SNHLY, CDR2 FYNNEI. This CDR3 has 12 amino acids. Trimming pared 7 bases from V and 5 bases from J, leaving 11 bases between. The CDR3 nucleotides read TGTGCCAGCAAGGTGGGTTATACTGAAGCTTTCTTT. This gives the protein CASKVGYTEAFF.

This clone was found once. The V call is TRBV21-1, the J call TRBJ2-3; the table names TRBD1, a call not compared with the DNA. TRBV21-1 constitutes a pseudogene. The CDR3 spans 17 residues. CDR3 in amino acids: CASSKGEGAPSTDTQYF. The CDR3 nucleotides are TGTGCCAGCAGCAAAGGAGAGGGGGCTCCTAGCACAGATACGCAGTATTTT.

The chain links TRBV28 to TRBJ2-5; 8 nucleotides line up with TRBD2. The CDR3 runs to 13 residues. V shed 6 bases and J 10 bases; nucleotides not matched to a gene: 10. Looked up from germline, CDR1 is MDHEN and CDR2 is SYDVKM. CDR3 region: CASSSWTSSYQYF. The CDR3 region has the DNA TGTGCCAGCAGCTCCTGGACTAGCTCGTACCAGTACTTC.

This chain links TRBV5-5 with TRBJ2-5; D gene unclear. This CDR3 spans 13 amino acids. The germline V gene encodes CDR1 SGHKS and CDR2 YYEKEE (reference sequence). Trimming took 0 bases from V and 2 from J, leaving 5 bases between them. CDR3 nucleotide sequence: TGTGCCAGCAGCTTGGTTGGACAAGAGACCCAGTACTTC. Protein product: CASSLVGQETQYF.

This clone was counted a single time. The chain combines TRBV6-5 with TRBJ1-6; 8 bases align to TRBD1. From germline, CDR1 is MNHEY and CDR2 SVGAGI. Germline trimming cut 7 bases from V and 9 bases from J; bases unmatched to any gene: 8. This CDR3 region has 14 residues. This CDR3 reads CASIPGQGGSPLHF. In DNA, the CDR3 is TGTGCCAGCATCCCTGGACAGGGAGGTTCACCCCTCCACTTT.

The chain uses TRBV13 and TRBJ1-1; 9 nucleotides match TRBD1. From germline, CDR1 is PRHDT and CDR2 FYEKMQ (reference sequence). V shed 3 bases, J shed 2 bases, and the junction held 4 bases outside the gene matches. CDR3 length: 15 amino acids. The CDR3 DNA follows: TGTGCCAGCAGCTTGGAGGACAGGGGCAACACTGAAGCTTTCTTT. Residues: CASSLEDRGNTEAFF. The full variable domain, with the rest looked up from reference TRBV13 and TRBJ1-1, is AAGVIQSPRHLIKEKRETATLKCYPIPRHDTVYWYQQGPGQDPQFLISFYEKMQSDKGSIPDRFSAQQFSDYHSELNMSSLELGDSALYFCASSLEDRGNTEAFFGQGTRLTVV.

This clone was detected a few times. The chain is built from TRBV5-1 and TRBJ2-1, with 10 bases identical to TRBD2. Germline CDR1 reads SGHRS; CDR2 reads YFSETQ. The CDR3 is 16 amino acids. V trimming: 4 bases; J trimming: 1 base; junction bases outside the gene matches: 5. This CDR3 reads CASSDGLAVSYNEQFF. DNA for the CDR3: TGCGCCAGCAGCGACGGACTAGCGGTTTCCTACAATGAGCAGTTCTTC.

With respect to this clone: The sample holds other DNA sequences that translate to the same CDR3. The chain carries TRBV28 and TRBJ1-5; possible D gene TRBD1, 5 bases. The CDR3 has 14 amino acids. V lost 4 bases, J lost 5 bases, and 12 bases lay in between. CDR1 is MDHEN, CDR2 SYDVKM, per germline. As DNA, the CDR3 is TGTGCCAGCAGTTCCGGGCAGGGCGATCAGCCCCAGCATTTT. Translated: CASSSGQGDQPQHF.

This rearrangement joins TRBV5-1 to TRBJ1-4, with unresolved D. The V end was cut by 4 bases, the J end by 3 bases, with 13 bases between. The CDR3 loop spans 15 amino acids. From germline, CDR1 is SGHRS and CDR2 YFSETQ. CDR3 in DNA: TGCGCCAGCAGCGCGGTGCGGGCGGCTAATGAAAAACTGTTTTTT. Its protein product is CASSAVRAANEKLFF.

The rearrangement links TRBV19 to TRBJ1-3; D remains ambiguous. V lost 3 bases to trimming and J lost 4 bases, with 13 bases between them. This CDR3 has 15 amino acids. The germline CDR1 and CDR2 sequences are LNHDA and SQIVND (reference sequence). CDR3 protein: CASSMYGMTGNTIYF. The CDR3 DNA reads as TGTGCCAGTAGTATGTATGGCATGACCGGAAACACCATATATTTT.

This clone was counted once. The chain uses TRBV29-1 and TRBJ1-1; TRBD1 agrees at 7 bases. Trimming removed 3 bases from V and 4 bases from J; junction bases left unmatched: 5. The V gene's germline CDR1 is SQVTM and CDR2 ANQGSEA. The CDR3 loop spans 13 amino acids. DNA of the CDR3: TGCAGCGTTGACGAGGGGGCCGGCACTGAAGCTTTCTTT. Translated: CSVDEGAGTEAFF. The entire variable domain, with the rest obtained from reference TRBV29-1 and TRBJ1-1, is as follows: SAVISQKPSRDICQRGTSLTIQCQVDSQVTMMFWYRQQPGQSLTLIATANQGSEATYESGFVIDKFPISRPNLTFSTLTVSNMSPEDSSIYLCSVDEGAGTEAFFGQGTRLTVV.

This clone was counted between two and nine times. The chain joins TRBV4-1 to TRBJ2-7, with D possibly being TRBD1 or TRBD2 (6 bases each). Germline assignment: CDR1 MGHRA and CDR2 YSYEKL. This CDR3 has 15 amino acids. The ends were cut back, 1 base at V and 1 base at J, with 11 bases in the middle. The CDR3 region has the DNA TGCGCCAGCAGCCAAGGCGAAGGGGGGTCCTACGAGCAGTACTTC. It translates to CASSQGEGGSYEQYF.